This T cell receptor (beta chain) was sequenced in a study of T cell responses to AZD1222 COVID-19 vaccine. As regards this clone: What it binds is unknown.

The data were produced by immunoSEQ multiplex PCR, yet TCRdb's version contains in-frame clones alone and is incomplete. Altogether more than 100,000 clones are present, over 75% being singletons, with the ten largest covering roughly 1.1%. Study findings and constraints: When two AZD1222 doses had been given, Spike-specific TCR breadth and depth rose.

CDR1 is MGHRA, CDR2 YSYEKL, per germline. V was trimmed by 0 bases and J by 4 bases, leaving 15 bases between them. There are 16 residues in the CDR3. The clonotype comes from an adult in good health. Sequenced material: peripheral blood, taken on day 0 of AZD1222 vaccination. The gene calls are TRBV4-1 and TRBJ1-1; D possibly corresponds to TRBD1 (6 bases). The CDR3 is CASSQDLGGGRTEAFF. In DNA, the CDR3 is TGCGCCAGCAGCCAAGATCTTGGGGGGGGCCGCACTGAAGCTTTCTTT.